The TCR beta chain under discussion was sequenced for a study of T cell responses to AZD1222 COVID-19 vaccine. General observations from the study: Along spike, vaccine-associated CD4 TCRs were found throughout, with dominance at 160-218 and 743-854.

The CDR3 extends over 15 amino acids. With 1 base clipped from V and 6 bases from J, the junction kept 6 bases outside the gene matches. CDR1 is LGHNA and CDR2 is YSLEER in the germline V gene. The method was immunoSEQ multiplex PCR; TCRdb's version includes in-frame clones alone and lacks a portion of them. The repertoire holds roughly 150,000 clones, with about 90% as singletons. Only a few counts were recorded for this clone. Its antigen remains unidentified. The V gene is TRBV4-3, the J gene TRBJ2-7, with TRBD2 matching 10 bases. This TCR came from an adult in good health. The sample here was peripheral blood, taken on day 0 of AZD1222 vaccination. The CDR3 loop reads CASSQASSGGGEQYF. In DNA form, the CDR3 reads TGCGCCAGCAGCCAAGCCTCTAGCGGGGGTGGCGAGCAGTACTTC.